This T cell receptor beta chain was sequenced for a study of identical twins. This clonotype was detected ten times or more. No antigen is known for it. Trimming pared 3 bases from V and 5 bases from J, leaving 11 bases between. CDR3 length: 14 amino acids. The study's findings and limits: Conclusions leaned on cross-sectional statistical analysis and did not track the same donors over time.

TCRdb re-derived calls from the 5' RACE reads in MiXCR, one entry per CDR3 protein. Among 250,000 to 350,000 distinct CDR3 sequences, just under 9.5% were seen once, and the ten largest hold under 7.5%. These data were likewise used in another study, on yellow fever vaccine responses in identical twins.

Sequencing input: CD8+ T cells sorted from blood. This sequence was found in a woman aged 18-30 years in good health. The V and J genes are TRBV12-3 or TRBV12-4 and TRBJ2-1; D gene unclear. The CDR3 bases are TGTGCCAGCAGTTTGGGTGCTAACCACAATGAGCAGTTCTTC. Its protein product is CASSLGANHNEQFF.